Below are 21 T cell receptor beta chains sequenced from a single sample in a study of CD4 and CD8 cells across lung adenocarcinoma regions. TCRdb re-analysed the PCR reads in MiXCR, keeping a single row per CDR3 protein. The sample gives fewer than 30,000 distinct CDR3 sequences, around 56% of which show up once; approximately 46% is in the top ten. The sample was CD8+ T cells from the center of a lung tumor. These receptors came from a male donor with lung adenocarcinoma. The CD4 and CD8 labels of this study may be unreliable.

The chain recombines TRBV3-1 with TRBJ2-3; D tentatively reads TRBD1 or TRBD2 (5 bases each). The length of the CDR3 is 13 residues. V was pared by 4 bases and J by 8 bases, with 13 bases between. The germline V gene encodes CDR1 LGHDT and CDR2 YNNKEL (reference sequence). The CDR3 DNA reads TGTGCCAGCAGCCGGCAGGGAACTAGTACGCAGTATTTT. It is translated as CASSRQGTSTQYF.

This sequence joins TRBV27 and TRBJ2-4; 8 bases align to TRBD1. V lost 5 bases and J lost 8; bases outside the gene matches: 20. CDR3 size: 18 residues. CDR1 MNHEY and CDR2 SMNVEV come from the germline V gene (reference sequence). The CDR3 reads CASSPLGAGGRAQDIQYF. Written as DNA, the CDR3 is TGTGCCAGCAGTCCCCTGGGAGCAGGGGGCCGGGCCCAAGACATTCAGTACTTC.

This clonotype was detected ten times or more. The junction differs from germline at one of its ends, possibly a read error. This rearrangement joins TRBV7-7 to TRBJ2-1; 8 bases align to TRBD1. The CDR3 runs to 13 residues. Looked up from germline, CDR1 is SSHAT and CDR2 is FNYEAQ (reference sequence). The CDR3 DNA reads TGTGCTAGCAGCACAGACAGGGGCAATGAGCAGTTCTTC. It encodes CASSTDRGNEQFF.

Notes on this clonotype: At one boundary the junction diverges from the germline segment, which might be a read error. This chain connects TRBV6-1 to TRBJ2-5, with TRBD1 identical over 11 bases. This CDR3 has 12 residues. Per germline, CDR1 MNHNS and CDR2 SASEGT. DNA of the CDR3: TGTGCCAGCGGGACAGGGGGGGAGACCCTGTCTTTC. Amino acids: CASGTGGETLSF.

V usage is TRBV14 and J usage is TRBJ2-3; no firm D call. Germline loops: CDR1 SGHDN, CDR2 FVKESK. Deletions cut 0 bases from V and 0 bases from J, with 7 bases between. The CDR3 loop spans 15 amino acids. The CDR3 nucleotides read TGTGCCAGCAGCCAAGATCTGGGCAGCACAGATACGCAGTATTTT. It encodes CASSQDLGSTDTQYF.

In its sample, this clonotype was seen many times. The chain combines TRBV25-1 with TRBJ2-1; tentative D call: TRBD2 (5 bases). The J call may be wrong; the DNA end is better matched by TRBJ2-5. This CDR3 region has 15 residues. Per the germline V gene, CDR1 is MGHDK and CDR2 is SYGVNS. The CDR3: CASSARMPRGETQYF. The DNA for the CDR3 is TGTGCCAGCAGTGCTAGAATGCCCAGAGGGGAGACCCAGTACTTC.

In this sample, this clonotype turned up many times. The genes are TRBV6-5 and TRBJ2-1; 16 bases map to TRBD2. Germline CDR1 and CDR2: MNHEY and SVGAGI. V gave up 6 bases and J gave up 6 bases; unmatched junction bases: 8. There are 17 residues in the CDR3. The CDR3 sequence: CASRPGTSGRAINEQFF. The CDR3 DNA reads TGTGCCAGCAGACCCGGGACTAGCGGGAGGGCCATCAATGAGCAGTTCTTC.

This clonotype was recorded many times. The V call is TRBV6-1, the J call TRBJ2-5, with TRBD1 as a possible D gene (5 bases). The germline CDR1 and CDR2 sequences are MNHNS and SASEGT. Trimming stripped 6 bases from V and 5 bases from J, with 7 bases between. This CDR3 spans 11 amino acids. CDR3: CASSPGETQYF. The DNA of the CDR3 is TGTGCCAGCAGCCCAGGGGAGACCCAGTACTTC.

To note about this clonotype: One junction end disagrees with the germline gene, perhaps due to a read error. The rearrangement uses TRBV6-2 or TRBV6-3 and TRBJ2-3; D is uncertain. The CDR3 has 14 amino acids. Germline assignment: CDR1 MNHEY and CDR2 SVGEGT. The CDR3 loop is CASSYPVNTEAQFF. The CDR3 region has the DNA TGTGCCAGCAGTTACCCTGTGAACACAGAGGCGCAGTTTTTT.

This clonotype came up once. The chain joins TRBV6-1 to TRBJ2-4, with TRBD2 as a possible D gene (7 bases). CDR1 and CDR2 from the germline V gene are MNHNS and SASEGT. The CDR3 length is 16 residues. CDR3 amino acids: CASREAGLGAGDTQYF. CDR3 bases: TGTGCGAGCCGCGAAGCGGGGCTGGGGGCCGGGGATACTCAGTACTTC.

Only a few counts were recorded for this clonotype. The V call is TRBV6-1, the J call TRBJ2-3; 13 bases line up with TRBD2. Germline loops: CDR1 MNHNS, CDR2 SASEGT. This CDR3 is built from 19 residues. V lost 0 bases and J lost 0; bases outside the gene matches: 6. The CDR3 bases are TGTGCCAGCAGTGAAGCTCCGGGACTAGCGGGGACCAGCACAGATACGCAGTATTTT. It translates to CASSEAPGLAGTSTDTQYF.

A remark on this clonotype: The germline gene is not matched at one end of the junction; a read error may be the cause. V usage is TRBV6-1 and J usage is TRBJ2-4; D assignment may be TRBD1 or TRBD2 (5 bases each). The CDR3 loop spans 15 amino acids. Germline V gene sequence: CDR1 MNHNS, CDR2 SASEGT. As DNA, the CDR3 is TGTGCCAGCAGCCCGGGGACGAGCGCCAAAGACACTCAGTACTTT. Its translation: CASSPGTSAKDTQYF.

With respect to this clonotype: The junction does not match germline at one end; this may be a read error. The gene calls are TRBV5-1 and TRBJ2-3; D may match TRBD1 or TRBD2 (7 bases each). There are 16 residues in the CDR3. CDR1 is SGHRS, CDR2 YFSETQ, per germline. The chain's CDR3 is CASGVMGEGAADTQYF. In nucleotides, the CDR3 is TGCGCCAGCGGGGTCATGGGGGAGGGGGCCGCAGATACGCAGTACTTT.

Ten or more counts support this clonotype. CDR3 nucleotide sequence: TGTGCCAGCAGTATAGAGCAGGGCAATGAGCAGTTCTTC. It codes for CASSIEQGNEQFF. The chain employs TRBV6-1 and TRBJ2-1; the D gene is possibly TRBD1 (5 bases). V was cut by 5 bases and J by 6 bases, with 11 bases left in between. This CDR3 comprises 13 residues. Germline V lookup: CDR1 MNHNS, CDR2 SASEGT.

Points on this clonotype: The junction shows a germline mismatch at one end, possibly a read error. This rearrangement joins TRBV6-1 to TRBJ2-4; perhaps TRBD2 as D (6 bases). This CDR3 is built from 16 residues. Germline CDR1 is MNHNS and CDR2 is SASEGT. CDR3 nucleotide sequence: TGTGCCAGCAGCGTCGCGGGGACGTGGGTCAAAGACACGCAGTATTTC. It yields the protein CASSVAGTWVKDTQYF.

This clonotype was found a few times. This chain joins TRBV12-3 or TRBV12-4 and TRBJ1-1; D is possibly TRBD1 (6 bases). The V and J ends lost 4 bases and 7 bases respectively, with 10 bases between them. The CDR3 has 12 amino acids. CDR3 loop: CASSSGQLEAFF. In DNA, the CDR3 is TGTGCCAGCAGTTCTGGACAGCTTGAAGCTTTCTTT.

A single count supports this clonotype. Relative to the germline gene, one junction end is altered; a read error may explain this. The chain combines TRBV10-1 with TRBJ2-5; 8 bases map to TRBD2. The CDR3 covers 18 residues. Germline values: CDR1 WNHNN, CDR2 SYGVQD (reference sequence). CDR3 protein: CASSTTGGGGCDQDTQYF. The CDR3 DNA is TGCGCCAGCAGTACGACGGGCGGCGGGGGGTGTGACCAAGATACCCAGTACTTT.

The rearrangement links TRBV20-1 to TRBJ2-2, with D possibly matching TRBD2 (6 bases). The CDR3 spans 14 residues. Trimming pared 3 bases from V and 0 bases from J, leaving 8 bases between. Germline CDR1 DFQATT, CDR2 SNEGSKA (reference sequence). The CDR3 region is CSASGSANTGELFF. CDR3 bases: TGCAGTGCTAGCGGGAGTGCGAACACCGGGGAGCTGTTTTTT.

This clonotype showed up just a few times. The chain couples TRBV20-1 to TRBJ2-1; D is unclear. CDR1 is DFQATT and CDR2 is SNEGSKA in the germline V gene (reference sequence). Trimming pared 0 bases from V and 6 bases from J, leaving 12 bases between. There are 14 residues in the CDR3. The CDR3 reads CSAREATLGNEQFF. CDR3 coding DNA: TGCAGTGCTAGAGAGGCGACACTCGGCAATGAGCAGTTCTTC.

With respect to this clonotype: One junction end disagrees with the germline gene, perhaps due to a read error. The rearrangement links TRBV6-1 to TRBJ2-3; perhaps TRBD2 as D (6 bases). The length of the CDR3 is 17 residues. The germline V gene has CDR1 MNHNS and CDR2 SASEGT. CDR3 loop: CASSEAPGVGGKNTQYF. In DNA form, the CDR3 reads TGTGCCAGCAGTGAAGCGCCGGGGGTGGGAGGCAAAAATACGCAGTATTTC.

In its sample, this clonotype was seen many times. The chain joins TRBV6-5 to TRBJ2-1, with D possibly matching TRBD2 (5 bases). The germline gives CDR1 MNHEY, CDR2 SVGAGI. The CDR3 spans 12 residues. Trimming took 5 bases from V and 8 from J, leaving 10 bases between them. The CDR3 here is CASSTSFDEQFF. The CDR3 bases are TGTGCCAGCAGTACTAGTTTCGATGAGCAGTTCTTC.